Listed below are T cell receptor beta chains from one sample, sequenced in a study of T cells in Graves' hyperthyroidism and ophthalmopathy. TCRdb re-called the multiplex PCR reads with MiXCR, one entry per CDR3 protein. This table has 250,000 or so distinct CDR3 sequences, around 15% appearing once. The sequencing input was blood. These receptors were taken from a woman aged 45-59 years with Graves' hyperthyroidism that later progressed to Graves' ophthalmopathy. The CDR3 runs from the conserved cysteine through the conserved F or W. Each record gives: J gene, D gene, V gene, clone size, CDR3 DNA, CDR3 protein. D genes are given only for firm matches. Size is stated for part of the rows, as once, few or many counts, or as a class when the clone is expanded.

>TRBJ2-2|.|TRBV11-3|many
TGTGCCAGCAGCTGGGGGGACACCGGGGAGCTGTTTTTT
CASSWGDTGELFF
>TRBJ1-5|TRBD1|TRBV10-2|few
TGCGCCAGCAGTACCGGGACAGCCAGCAATCAGCCCCAGCATTTT
CASSTGTASNQPQHF
>TRBJ2-5|.|TRBV20-1|many
TGCAGTGCTTGGCCCGGGACGCCCCAAGAGACCCAGTACTTC
CSAWPGTPQETQYF
>TRBJ1-6|.|TRBV5-1|many
TGCGCCAGCAGCTTAGGGACCCTTGGTTCACCCCTCCACTTT
CASSLGTLGSPLHF
>TRBJ2-5|TRBD2|TRBV3-1|.
TGTGCCAGCAGCCATCGGACTAGCGGAGAGACCCAGTACTTC
CASSHRTSGETQYF
>TRBJ2-1|TRBD2|TRBV6-1|many
TGTGCCAGCAGAATGGCGGGAGGGCCGAATGAGCAGTTCTTC
CASRMAGGPNEQFF
>TRBJ1-2|.|TRBV6-1|many
TGTGCCAGCAGTTACGAAGGGCGCTATGGCTACACCTTC
CASSYEGRYGYTF
>TRBJ2-7|.|TRBV9|.
TGTGCCAGCAGCGTAGGGTCGAACTACGAGCAGTACTTC
CASSVGSNYEQYF
>TRBJ1-2|TRBD1|TRBV5-1|.
TGCGCCAGCAGCAGTAACAGGGGCGGCTACACCTTC
CASSSNRGGYTF
>TRBJ1-2|.|TRBV28|many
TGTGCCAGCAGTTTAATCGGTGGGAATGGCTACACCTTC
CASSLIGGNGYTF
>TRBJ1-4|.|TRBV3-1|many
TGTGCCAGCAGCCAAGATTGGGGGGAAAAACTGTTTTTT
CASSQDWGEKLFF
>TRBJ2-5|.|TRBV20-1|many
TGCAGTGCTACCGGGGGAGGGGGCCGCGAGACCCAGTACTTC
CSATGGGGRETQYF
>TRBJ2-7|.|TRBV5-1|many
TGCGCCAGCAGCTTGGGGTCGTTCTACGAGCAGTACTTC
CASSLGSFYEQYF
>TRBJ1-1|.|TRBV2|.
TGTGCCAGCAGTGAGGGGGGGGCGAGCACTGAAGCTTTCTTT
CASSEGGASTEAFF
>TRBJ2-3|.|TRBV6-6|few
TGTGCCAGCAGTTACCCAGGGGTCTCAGATACGCAGTATTTT
CASSYPGVSDTQYF
>TRBJ2-7|.|TRBV11-2|once
TGTGCCAGCATCGAAGGGGTCAGCTCCTACGAGCAGTACTTC
CASIEGVSSYEQYF
>TRBJ2-7|.|TRBV27|few
TGTGCCAGCAGTTTGTCCGGGCGGGGCTACGAGCAGTACTTC
CASSLSGRGYEQYF
>TRBJ2-2|TRBD1|TRBV5-1|.
TGCGCCAGCAGCCATCAACTTGCGGACAGGGCGGCCGGGGAGCTGTTTTTT
CASSHQLADRAAGELFF
>TRBJ1-2|TRBD1|TRBV28|many
TGTGCCAGCAGTCGTGGGGGACAGACGAATGGCTACACCTTC
CASSRGGQTNGYTF
>TRBJ2-1|TRBD1|TRBV28|many
TGTGCCAGCAATGACAGGGGAACACGGTATGAGCAGTTCTTC
CASNDRGTRYEQFF
>TRBJ2-3|TRBD2|TRBV12-3/TRBV12-4|.
TGTGCCAGCAGTTCGGCTAGCGGACGCACAGATACGCAGTATTTT
CASSSASGRTDTQYF
>TRBJ1-6|TRBD1|TRBV10-3|many
TGTGCCATCAGTCGACAGGGGACGGGGAATTCACCCCTCCACTTT
CAISRQGTGNSPLHF
>TRBJ2-3|TRBD1|TRBV28|many
TGTGCCAGCAGCGCGCCGGACAGGACAGATACGCAGTATTTT
CASSAPDRTDTQYF
>TRBJ1-2|TRBD1|TRBV5-1|.
TGTGCCAGCAGCTCCGGCAAACCGGGACAGGGGAACTATGGCTACACCTTC
CASSSGKPGQGNYGYTF
>TRBJ2-1|TRBD2|TRBV10-1|.
TGCGCCAGCAGTGAAACCCCGGGACTAGCGGGGTCCAATGAGCAGTTCTTC
CASSETPGLAGSNEQFF
>TRBJ1-5|.|TRBV28|few
TGTGCCAGCAGTTTATGCTGCGCGGGGGCGCGGGAGACCCAGCATTTT
CASSLCCAGARETQHF
>TRBJ2-2|.|TRBV6-1|few
TGTGCCAGCAGCCTCATGGGGGGATCTGGCGGGGAGCTGTTTTTT
CASSLMGGSGGELFF
>TRBJ2-2|.|TRBV11-1|many
TGTGCCAGCAGCTCCACAGGGGGCGCGGCTAGCGGGGCCACCGGGGAGCTGTTTTTT
CASSSTGGAASGATGELFF
>TRBJ2-6|TRBD2|TRBV6-2/TRBV6-3|few
TGTGCCAGCAGTTATCACCCTAGCGGGAGCTTCGCTGGGGCCAACGTCCTGACTTTC
CASSYHPSGSFAGANVLTF
>TRBJ1-3|.|TRBV7-2|few
TGTGCCAGCAGCTTAGCCCCGTTCTCTGGAAACACCATATATTTT
CASSLAPFSGNTIYF
>TRBJ2-2|.|TRBV20-1|many
TGCAGTGCCCCTGTCAGGGAGCGAGGTGGGGAGCTGTTTTTT
CSAPVRERGGELFF
>TRBJ2-6|.|TRBV19|.
TGTGCCAGTAGTATTACAGGGAATTCCTTCTCTGGGGCCAACGTCCTGACTTTC
CASSITGNSFSGANVLTF
>TRBJ2-7|.|TRBV7-6|.
TGTGCCAGCAGCTTAGAAGGCTTCGGCGAGCAGTACTTC
CASSLEGFGEQYF
>TRBJ2-2|TRBD2|TRBV4-2|many
TGTGCCAGCAGCCAAGATCCCGTAGCTAGCGGGACCGGGGAGCTGTTTTTT
CASSQDPVASGTGELFF
>TRBJ2-1|.|TRBV5-1|many
TGCGCCAGCACGAGGGAGCCCTACAATGAGCAGTTCTTC
CASTREPYNEQFF
>TRBJ1-6|TRBD1|TRBV6-2/TRBV6-3|.
TGTGCCAGCAGTCACAGGGGGAGCTCCTATAATTCACCCCTCCACTTT
CASSHRGSSYNSPLHF
>TRBJ1-6|.|TRBV19|few
TGTGCCAGTATCCGAGGGAATTCACCCCTCCACTTT
CASIRGNSPLHF
>TRBJ1-2|.|TRBV10-3|many
TGTGCCATCAGGAGGGAGGGGGTGCAGCTGGGCTACACCTTC
CAIRREGVQLGYTF
>TRBJ1-5|.|TRBV20-1|many
TGCAGTGCTAGAGTGGAGGGGACACGTATTCAGCCCCAGCATTTT
CSARVEGTRIQPQHF
>TRBJ2-7|TRBD2|TRBV6-2/TRBV6-3|.
TGTGCCAGCAGTTCCGCCGTGGGTAGCGGGAGTGGCTACGAGCAGTACTTC
CASSSAVGSGSGYEQYF
>TRBJ2-3|.|TRBV9|many
TGTGCCAGCAGCGTAGCGGACTGGCGCACAGATACGCAGTATTTT
CASSVADWRTDTQYF
>TRBJ1-3|TRBD1|TRBV5-1|many
TGCGCCAGCAGCCCGGGACAGTTTAACACCATATATTTT
CASSPGQFNTIYF
>TRBJ2-3|TRBD2|TRBV5-1|many
TGCGCCAGCAGTAGTAGCGGGAGGGCCACAGATACGCAGTATTTT
CASSSSGRATDTQYF